This T cell receptor (beta chain) originates from a study of CD8+CD57+ T cells in acquired aplastic anemia. Genomic DNA, the template, was used for profiling of the TCR beta VDJ and CDR3. Using its own MiXCR run on the reads, TCRdb lists one record per CDR3 protein. This table holds 150,000 to 200,000 distinct CDR3 sequences, about 64% found once. V lost 3 bases and J 4 bases, leaving 12 bases between the germline ends. Germline values: CDR1 SGHTA, CDR2 FQGNSA. The CDR3 runs 14 residues. The V call is TRBV7-2, the J call TRBJ1-1, with unresolved D. Source material: sorted CD4+, CD8+, or CD8+CD57+ T cells (not recorded which) from PBMCs. The receptor was derived from a human donor with severe aplastic anemia or a healthy control (not recorded which). The CDR3 sequence: CASSFRRVGTEAFF. The CDR3 region has the DNA TGTGCCAGCAGCTTCCGGAGGGTGGGCACTGAAGCTTTCTTT.